The 24 T cell receptor beta chains below were found in one sample sequenced in a study of cytomegalovirus exposure and HLA in healthy donors. Vbeta (60) and Jbeta (13) primers were used in the PCR. Assay: immunoSEQ multiplex PCR; the TCRdb copy retains only in-frame clones and omits some. Of about 180,000 clones in the sample, approximately 88% were seen once. Sequenced input: PBMCs. Every receptor here comes from a boy aged 2 to 10 in good health and CMV-seronegative.

This chain links TRBV30 with TRBJ1-1; possibly TRBD1 for D (5 bases). This CDR3 comprises 14 residues. In germline, CDR1 is GTSNPN, CDR2 SVGIG (reference sequence). Trimming took 4 bases from V and 2 from J, leaving 14 bases between them. The CDR3: CAWKDIYENTEAFF. The DNA for the CDR3 is TGTGCCTGGAAGGACATATACGAAAACACTGAAGCTTTCTTT.

This chain uses TRBV28 with TRBJ1-6; D uncertain. Trimming cost V 6 bases and J 4 bases, with 19 bases left between them. Germline V gene sequence: CDR1 MDHEN, CDR2 SYDVKM. The CDR3 length is 17 residues. The CDR3 nucleotides are TGTGCCAGCAGATCTAGGACTCATGTTGGTTATAATTCACCCCTCCACTTT. This translates into CASRSRTHVGYNSPLHF.

CDR3 DNA sequence: TGTGCCAGCGGACAGAGTGTTAATGAAAAACTGTTTTTT. Its protein product is CASGQSVNEKLFF. The V and J genes are TRBV25-1 and TRBJ1-4, with D possibly TRBD1 on 6 matching bases. Per the germline V gene, CDR1 is MGHDK and CDR2 is SYGVNS. This CDR3 has 13 residues. Trimming pared 8 bases from V and 4 bases from J, leaving 11 bases between.

There are a few counts of this clone. V gene TRBV5-1 combines with J gene TRBJ2-2, with 7 bases identical to TRBD1. Germline CDR1 SGHRS, CDR2 YFSETQ. Losses at the gene ends were 0 bases for V and 6 bases for J; bases not matched to a gene: 5. The CDR3 length is 15 residues. This CDR3 reads CASSLVTTGAGELFF. The CDR3 region has the DNA TGCGCCAGCAGCTTGGTAACAACAGGGGCCGGGGAGCTGTTTTTT.

The chain links TRBV5-6 to TRBJ1-1; TRBD1 agrees at 7 bases. Trimming at V came to 6 bases and at J to 5 bases, leaving 13 bases not matched to a gene. Germline V lookup: CDR1 SGHDT, CDR2 YYEEEE. The CDR3 runs to 15 residues. The CDR3 DNA is TGTGCCAGCATCTCAGGGGGTATAACCTATACTGAAGCTTTCTTT. As protein: CASISGGITYTEAFF.

CDR3 nucleotides: TGCGCCAGCAGTAGGACAGGGGGCACCGGGGAGCTGTTTTTT. Residues: CASSRTGGTGELFF. This sequence joins TRBV5-1 and TRBJ2-2; 10 bases fit TRBD1. The CDR3 length is 14 residues. The V gene's germline CDR1 is SGHRS and CDR2 YFSETQ. The J segment lost 4 bases and the V segment lost 5 bases, leaving 2 bases of the junction unmatched.

The chain couples TRBV13 to TRBJ2-3; TRBD2 agrees at 7 bases. The CDR3 is made up of 13 amino acids. Trimming removed 3 bases from V and 11 bases from J; junction bases left unmatched: 8. The germline V gene encodes CDR1 PRHDT and CDR2 FYEKMQ (reference sequence). DNA of the CDR3: TGTGCCAGCAGCTTGACTAGCATGGGCGGGCAGTATTTT. Its translation: CASSLTSMGGQYF.

This chain joins TRBV7-9 and TRBJ1-1, with 9 nucleotides matching TRBD1. The CDR3 sequence is 17 residues long. V lost 2 bases to trimming and J lost 0 bases; unmatched junction nucleotides: 7. Germline CDR1 and CDR2: SEHNR and FQNEAQ (reference sequence). This CDR3 reads CASSLSTGGHLNTEAFF. In DNA form, the CDR3 reads TGTGCCAGCAGCTTATCCACAGGGGGCCACTTGAACACTGAAGCTTTCTTT.

This chain connects TRBV14 to TRBJ1-1; D is ambiguous. The ends were cut back, 5 bases at V and 5 bases at J, with 12 bases in the middle. The germline gives CDR1 SGHDN, CDR2 FVKESK. The CDR3 is 13 amino acids. CDR3 in DNA: TGTGCCAGCAGCGCTGGCCTTCATACTGAAGCTTTCTTT. This encodes CASSAGLHTEAFF.

The CDR3 bases are TGTGCCAGCAGTAGAGTCCCGAATGAGCAGTTCTTC. Protein: CASSRVPNEQFF. The chain joins TRBV28 to TRBJ2-1; D not certain. The V end lost 5 bases, the J end lost 7 bases, and 9 bases lay between the germline ends. The germline CDR1 and CDR2 sequences are MDHEN and SYDVKM. CDR3 length: 12 residues. Full variable domain (outside the CDR3, taken from reference TRBV28 and TRBJ2-1): DVKVTQSSRYLVKRTGEKVFLECVQDMDHENMFWYRQDPGLGLRLIYFSYDVKMKEKGDIPEGYSVSREKKERFSLILESASTNQTSMYLCASSRVPNEQFFGPGTRLTVL.

Notes on this clone: One junction end does not reproduce the germline sequence, and a read error may be involved. Other DNA sequences from this sample encode an identical CDR3 as well. The rearrangement uses TRBV11-2 and TRBJ2-3; a weak D match, TRBD2 (5 bases). Germline V lookup: CDR1 SGHAT, CDR2 FQNNGV. The CDR3 is 11 amino acids. The CDR3 here is CASGPRLARYF. The CDR3 DNA reads TGCGCCAGCGGTCCGAGACTCGCCAGGTATTTT.

The V call is TRBV10-1, the J call TRBJ2-1; the match to TRBD1 covers 10 bases. V dropped 6 bases and J dropped 5; count of bases not matched to a gene: 16. Per germline, CDR1 WNHNN and CDR2 SYGVQD (reference sequence). This CDR3 is built from 18 residues. The CDR3 nucleotides are TGCGCCAGCAGCCCCGGGACAGGGGTTAGCGGGGAAGACAATGAGCAGTTCTTC. Amino acids: CASSPGTGVSGEDNEQFF.

This clone was found once. The rearrangement links TRBV20-1 to TRBJ1-2; D possibly corresponds to TRBD1 (6 bases). The V gene's germline CDR1 is DFQATT and CDR2 SNEGSKA (reference sequence). CDR3 size: 11 residues. Trimming took off 2 bases at V and 8 bases at J, with 9 bases between the two ends. For the CDR3, the DNA is TGCAGTGCTAGATACAGGGACGGCTACACCTTC. This translates into CSARYRDGYTF.

The J gene is TRBJ2-7, the V gene TRBV15, with D possibly TRBD2 on 5 matching bases. Germline V gene data show CDR1 as LNHNV and CDR2 as YYDKDF (reference sequence). Trimming pared 5 bases from V and 3 bases from J, leaving 11 bases between. There are 13 residues in the CDR3. CDR3 DNA sequence: TGTGCCACCAGCTCCCGGGAACACTACGAGCAGTACTTC. Its translation is CATSSREHYEQYF.

The genes are TRBV13 and TRBJ1-2; 8 positions agree with TRBD1. From germline, CDR1 is PRHDT and CDR2 FYEKMQ (reference sequence). The CDR3 spans 14 residues. V was clipped by 4 bases and J by 7 bases; unmatched bases: 8. CDR3 nucleotides: TGTGCCAGCAGCTCATACGGGACAGGACCTGGCTACACCTTC. Protein sequence: CASSSYGTGPGYTF. The full variable domain, rest sourced from reference TRBV13 and TRBJ1-2, is AAGVIQSPRHLIKEKRETATLKCYPIPRHDTVYWYQQGPGQDPQFLISFYEKMQSDKGSIPDRFSAQQFSDYHSELNMSSLELGDSALYFCASSSYGTGPGYTFGSGTRLTVV.

The gene calls are TRBV19 and TRBJ1-1; D remains unclear. V was shortened by 2 bases and J by 1 base, with 8 bases between the two germline ends. The germline CDR1 and CDR2 sequences are LNHDA and SQIVND (reference sequence). CDR3 length: 14 amino acids. The CDR3 region is CASSISVQNTEAFF. CDR3 in DNA: TGTGCCAGTAGTATAAGCGTCCAGAACACTGAAGCTTTCTTT.

The chain carries TRBV30 and TRBJ1-1; D unresolved. The CDR3 extends over 13 amino acids. V dropped 2 bases and J dropped 6 bases, with 13 bases sitting between them. From germline, CDR1 is GTSNPN and CDR2 SVGIG (reference sequence). The CDR3, as DNA: TGTGCCTGGAGTCCTACTTCTATGTCTGAAGCTTTCTTT. Protein: CAWSPTSMSEAFF.

Only a few counts were recorded for this clone. The chain carries TRBV15 and TRBJ1-5, with 7 positions matching TRBD1. V dropped 1 base and J dropped 3; count of bases not matched to a gene: 6. This CDR3 is 16 amino acids long. Germline values: CDR1 LNHNV, CDR2 YYDKDF (reference sequence). CDR3 DNA sequence: TGTGCCACCAGCAGAGTGGGGACAGAGATCAATCAGCCCCAGCATTTT. Translation: CATSRVGTEINQPQHF.

V usage is TRBV27 and J usage is TRBJ2-7, with TRBD1 matching over 10 bases. The CDR3 is 15 residues long. The V gene end was trimmed by 2 bases and the J gene end by 4 bases; junction bases not matched to a gene: 5. The V gene's germline CDR1 is MNHEY and CDR2 SMNVEV (reference sequence). The CDR3 protein is CASSLRRDRGYEQYF. The CDR3 DNA follows: TGTGCCAGCAGTTTACGGCGGGACAGGGGATACGAGCAGTACTTC.

The chain carries TRBV9 and TRBJ1-1; 8 nucleotides line up with TRBD1. With 4 bases clipped from V and 8 bases from J, the junction kept 4 bases outside the gene matches. From germline, CDR1 is SGDLS and CDR2 YYNGEE. The CDR3 has 12 residues. The CDR3 coding sequence is TGTGCCAGCAGCACTGGGGACAGGGAAGCTTTCTTT. Its protein is CASSTGDREAFF.

The gene calls are TRBV12-5 and TRBJ2-3; TRBD1 is a possible D gene (5 bases). CDR1 is LGHNT, CDR2 FRNRAP, per germline. The CDR3 runs 16 residues. V lost 4 bases and J 2 bases, leaving 16 bases between the germline ends. DNA for the CDR3: TGTGCTAGTGGTTGGTTGACAGTTTCTGTCACAGATACGCAGTATTTT. Translated, it gives CASGWLTVSVTDTQYF.

This clone was observed a few times. V usage is TRBV4-3 and J usage is TRBJ1-1; no reliable D call. CDR1 is LGHNA, CDR2 YSLEER, per germline. The V and J ends lost 0 bases and 0 bases respectively, with 8 bases between them. This CDR3 has 15 residues. The chain's CDR3 is CASSQDRGMNTEAFF. DNA for the CDR3: TGCGCCAGCAGCCAAGATCGTGGCATGAACACTGAAGCTTTCTTT.

This chain uses TRBV27 with TRBJ2-5; the match to TRBD2 covers 7 bases. Germline V CDR1 and CDR2: MNHEY, SMNVEV (reference sequence). Losses at the gene ends were 0 bases for V and 5 bases for J; bases not matched to a gene: 3. CDR3 size: 14 residues. The CDR3: CASSLSTGGETQYF. The DNA for the CDR3 is TGTGCCAGCAGTTTATCAACGGGAGGTGAGACCCAGTACTTC.

V usage is TRBV5-6 and J usage is TRBJ2-5, with 9 bases aligning to TRBD1. This CDR3 spans 16 amino acids. Germline assignment: CDR1 SGHDT and CDR2 YYEEEE. Losses at the gene ends were 1 base for V and 4 bases for J; bases not matched to a gene: 8. The CDR3 coding sequence is TGTGCCAGCAGCTTGCGTCCACAGGGGGCGGGAGAGACCCAGTACTTC. The encoded protein is CASSLRPQGAGETQYF.